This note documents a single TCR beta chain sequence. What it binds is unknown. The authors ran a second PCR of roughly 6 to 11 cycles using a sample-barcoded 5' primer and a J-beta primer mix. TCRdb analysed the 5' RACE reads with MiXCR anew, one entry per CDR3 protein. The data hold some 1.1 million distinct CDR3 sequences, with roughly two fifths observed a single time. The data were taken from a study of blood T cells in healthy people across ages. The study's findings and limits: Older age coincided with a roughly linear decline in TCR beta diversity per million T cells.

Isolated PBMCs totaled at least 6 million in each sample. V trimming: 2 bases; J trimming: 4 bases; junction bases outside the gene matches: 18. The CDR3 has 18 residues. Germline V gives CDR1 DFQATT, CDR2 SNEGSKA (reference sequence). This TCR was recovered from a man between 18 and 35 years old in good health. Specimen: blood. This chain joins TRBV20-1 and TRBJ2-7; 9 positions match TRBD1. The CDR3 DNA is TGCAGTGCTAGAACGGGACAGGGTCTGAGTTGGCCCCTTTACGAGCAGTACTTC. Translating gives CSARTGQGLSWPLYEQYF.